These 32 T cell receptor beta chains came from one sample sequenced in a study of CD4 and CD8 cells across lung adenocarcinoma regions (dated by TCRdb to the late 2010s). Receptor amplification or capture employed PCR. These reads were obtained on a HiSeq X Ten. TCRdb ran its own pipeline on the public reads, namely fastp trimming at Q25 and MiXCR clone calling, and kept in-frame beta chains. Identical CDR3 protein sequences are pooled into one entry, listed with their most common genes and DNA. The table for this sample lists some 20,000 distinct CDR3 sequences; around 50% of them were counted only once. Around a quarter of the sample goes to the ten largest clones. Source material: CD8+ T cells from the center of a lung tumor. The cell subset or site label, as the study defines it: tumor center region. Receptors originate from a female donor with lung adenocarcinoma. The CD4 and CD8 labels of this study may be unreliable.

In its sample, this clonotype was seen a few times. This may be a read error: a much more frequent sequence differs by one nucleotide. This chain links TRBV27 with TRBJ2-1, with TRBD1 identical over 7 bases. V lost 2 bases, J lost 10 bases, and 8 bases stayed unmatched. CDR1 MNHEY and CDR2 SMNVEV come from the germline V gene (reference sequence). This CDR3 region has 14 residues. CDR3 DNA sequence: TGTGCCAGCAGTTTAAGGGACAGCCCGTACGAGCAGTTCTTC. Its translation is CASSLRDSPYEQFF.

With respect to this clonotype: The junction shows a germline mismatch at one end, possibly a read error. The chain's CDR3 is CVCAGTGGRDTETQYF. Written as DNA, the CDR3 is TGTGTCTGCGCTGGCACCGGGGGAAGGGACACAGAGACGCAGTATTTT. V and J are TRBV10-3 and TRBJ2-3; either TRBD1 or TRBD2 may supply D (6 bases each). Germline-derived CDR1 and CDR2 are ENHRY and SYGVKD. CDR3 size: 16 residues.

The DNA of the CDR3 is TGTGCCCGCGGCAGGGGGCCGGGAGGCAAAGATACGCAGTACTTC. Protein product: CARGRGPGGKDTQYF. J is TRBJ2-4 and V is TRBV11-2; D is possibly TRBD1 (8 bases). The V and J ends lost 11 bases and 13 bases respectively, with 30 bases between them. There are 15 residues in the CDR3. CDR1 and CDR2 (germline): SGHAT, FQNNGV.

About this clonotype: This is likely a read error, given that the CDR3 carries no conserved phenylalanine or tryptophan at its end. The chain combines TRBV6-1 with TRBJ2-1, with unresolved D. The J call may be wrong; the DNA end is better matched by TRBJ2-5. This CDR3 spans 13 amino acids. Germline V CDR1 and CDR2: MNHNS, SASEGT. The CDR3 loop is CASSEAREATQYL. CDR3 nucleotides: TGTGCCAGCAGTGAAGCGCGAGAGGCGACCCAGTACTTG.

This clonotype showed up just a few times. The chain has TRBV6-1 and TRBJ2-5, with a possible D match to TRBD2 (6 bases). Near its end, the DNA agrees better with TRBJ2-7, so the J call may be wrong. Germline assignment: CDR1 MNHNS and CDR2 SASEGT. This CDR3 has 16 amino acids. The CDR3 spells CASSEAGWDSYYEQYF. The DNA for the CDR3 is TGTGCCAGCAGTGAAGCTGGATGGGACTCTTACTACGAGCAGTACTTC.

This chain uses TRBV10-3 with TRBJ2-4; 7 nucleotides match TRBD1. J gave up 6 bases and V 10 bases, and 12 bases lay outside the gene matches. CDR1 is ENHRY, CDR2 SYGVKD, per germline. CDR3 length: 14 residues. The CDR3 here is CATKGRGQRNIQYF. The CDR3 coding sequence is TGTGCCACCAAGGGCCGGGGACAGCGAAACATTCAGTACTTC.

This clonotype was detected once. The CDR3 reads CASKAAIGGTNTQYF. The CDR3 DNA reads TGTGCCAGCAAAGCAGCTATAGGGGGCACAAATACTCAGTACTTC. The chain joins TRBV6-1 to TRBJ2-4; 7 bases fit TRBD1. In germline, CDR1 is MNHNS, CDR2 SASEGT. The CDR3 is made up of 15 amino acids. The V and J ends lost 7 bases and 12 bases, in that order; junction bases with no gene match: 18.

In this sample, this clonotype turned up a few times. This chain uses TRBV27 with TRBJ2-3; weak D call: TRBD2 (5 bases). Trimming cost V 3 bases and J 2 bases, with 9 bases left between them. The CDR3 contains 14 residues. CDR1 is MNHEY, CDR2 SMNVEV, per germline (reference sequence). CDR3 amino acids: CASSLGGFTDTQYF. In nucleotides, the CDR3 is TGTGCCAGCAGTTTGGGCGGGTTCACAGATACGCAGTATTTT.

This clonotype was observed at least ten times. The genes are TRBV11-2 and TRBJ2-2, with a possible D match to TRBD2 (6 bases). CDR1 SGHAT and CDR2 FQNNGV come from the germline V gene. The V end lost 5 bases, the J end lost 1 base, and 14 bases lay between the germline ends. The CDR3 covers 16 residues. CDR3 loop: CASSPAGGVNTGELFF. CDR3 sequence (DNA): TGTGCCAGCAGCCCCGCCGGGGGAGTGAACACCGGGGAGCTGTTTTTT.

J is TRBJ2-5 and V is TRBV5-1; the match to TRBD1 covers 8 bases. The closer fit of TRBJ2-7 to the DNA end suggests the J call may be wrong. Germline loops: CDR1 SGHRS, CDR2 YFSETQ. CDR3 size: 14 residues. CDR3 in amino acids: CASSGSGGSYEQYF. CDR3 bases: TGCGCCAGCAGCGGCTCAGGGGGCTCTTACGAGCAGTACTTC.

CDR3: CASSLGGDLYEQYF. The DNA for the CDR3 is TGTGCCAGCAGTTTGGGGGGAGACCTCTACGAGCAGTACTTC. The chain combines TRBV12-3 or TRBV12-4 with TRBJ2-7; the D gene is possibly TRBD2 (6 bases). Trimming stripped 3 bases from V and 3 bases from J, with 12 bases between. The CDR3 has 14 amino acids.

Points on this clonotype: Mismatch with germline at one junction end may stem from a read error. CDR3 nucleotides: TGTGCCACCCGGCGGGGCCTCCAGGGGGTGAGCACAGATACGCAGTTTTTT. Its protein product is CATRRGLQGVSTDTQFF. This rearrangement joins TRBV27 to TRBJ2-3; D is possibly TRBD1 (7 bases). CDR1 and CDR2 (germline): MNHEY, SMNVEV (reference sequence). The length of the CDR3 is 17 residues.

This clonotype is medium-sized. CDR3 bases: TGTGCCAGCAGTGCCACATCCCAAAGCTATGGCTACACCTTC. This translates into CASSATSQSYGYTF. The V gene is TRBV6-1, the J gene TRBJ1-2; D is ambiguous. V lost 4 bases, J lost 4 bases, and 13 bases lay in between. The length of the CDR3 is 14 residues. Looked up from germline, CDR1 is MNHNS and CDR2 is SASEGT.

The chain combines TRBV27 with TRBJ1-6, with a possible D match to TRBD1 (6 bases). This CDR3 is built from 14 residues. Trimming shortened V by 8 bases and J by 9 bases, and 17 bases separated the two germline ends. The germline gives CDR1 MNHEY, CDR2 SMNVEV (reference sequence). Here the CDR3 reads CASRLGGLGSPLHF. The CDR3 DNA reads TGTGCCAGCCGTCTAGGGGGGCTGGGTTCACCCCTCCACTTT.

As concerns this clonotype: This sequence may be a read error, since a much larger clone differs from it by one base. V is TRBV7-2 and J is TRBJ2-4, with TRBD1 identical over 8 bases. Trimming removed 7 bases from V and 13 bases from J; junction bases left unmatched: 18. Germline V CDR1 and CDR2: SGHTA, FQGNSA. The CDR3 is 15 amino acids. This CDR3 reads CASTRHRGIYNEQYF. The DNA of the CDR3 is TGTGCCAGCACCCGCCACAGGGGGATCTACAATGAGCAGTACTTC.

This clonotype was seen a handful of times. This chain uses TRBV9 with TRBJ2-5, with D possibly being TRBD2 (7 bases). The DNA end is a closer match to TRBJ2-1, so the J assignment may be wrong. The CDR3 runs 17 residues. Germline V gene lookup returns CDR1 SGDLS and CDR2 YYNGEE. For the CDR3, the DNA is TGTGCCAGCAGCCAGGGGATAGCTAGCGGAAGCTACAATGAGCAGTTCTTC. Protein sequence: CASSQGIASGSYNEQFF.

This clonotype was counted many times. V usage is TRBV27 and J usage is TRBJ2-2, with D unresolved. Trimming cost V 5 bases and J 4 bases, with 8 bases left between them. In germline, CDR1 is MNHEY, CDR2 SMNVEV (reference sequence). There are 13 residues in the CDR3. In DNA, the CDR3 is TGTGCCAGCAGTGCGCATTCCACCGGGGAGCTGTTTTTT. Protein product: CASSAHSTGELFF.

Of note for this clonotype: A junction boundary mismatches the germline segment, possibly from a read error. The chain joins TRBV6-1 to TRBJ2-1; D might be TRBD1 or TRBD2, each matching 5 bases. Germline CDR1 MNHNS, CDR2 SASEGT. The CDR3 is 14 amino acids. Written as DNA, the CDR3 is TGTGCGGGCAGTGGGGCCTGCGATCACGGGACGCAGTATTTC. Amino acid sequence: CAGSGACDHGTQYF.

V usage is TRBV11-2 and J usage is TRBJ1-1; D ambiguous. Germline assignment: CDR1 SGHAT and CDR2 FQNNGV. The length of the CDR3 is 15 residues. V was trimmed by 5 bases and J by 5 bases, leaving 18 bases between them. The CDR3 nucleotides are TGTGCCAGCAGCCCAATAGCCGCGGCCGGGACTGAAGCTTTCTTT. It codes for CASSPIAAAGTEAFF.

Regarding this clonotype: One end of the junction varies from germline; a read error may be responsible. The chain is built from TRBV27 and TRBJ2-4, with 7 bases that match TRBD2. Germline assignment: CDR1 MNHEY and CDR2 SMNVEV (reference sequence). This CDR3 comprises 17 residues. CDR3: CASSPQMGPGGENTQYF. CDR3 bases: TGTGCCAGCAGTCCCCAAATGGGGCCGGGAGGCGAAAACACGCAGTATTTC.

Notes on this clonotype: One end of the junction varies from germline; a read error may be responsible. This chain links TRBV10-1 with TRBJ2-4; the D call may be TRBD1 or TRBD2 (5 bases each). The CDR3 is 14 amino acids. Germline V gene sequence: CDR1 WNHNN, CDR2 SYGVQD (reference sequence). CDR3 sequence (DNA): TGCGGCAGCACGGGGCTGCGAGCCCAAGACATTCAGTATTTC. Translation gives CGSTGLRAQDIQYF.

This clonotype was observed many times. The chain's CDR3 is CASSAIGGRNTGELFF. For the CDR3, the DNA is TGTGCCAGCAGTGCGATCGGGGGTCGGAACACCGGGGAGCTGTTTTTT. J is TRBJ2-2 and V is TRBV6-4; D is possibly TRBD2 (6 bases). The V gene's germline CDR1 is MRHNA and CDR2 SNTAGT. Trimming took 4 bases from V and 1 from J, leaving 13 bases between them. There are 16 residues in the CDR3.

This clonotype was recorded a few times. J is TRBJ2-3 and V is TRBV5-1; 14 bases are a match to TRBD2. The germline CDR1 and CDR2 sequences are SGHRS and YFSETQ. The CDR3 has 18 residues. V gave up 1 base and J gave up 5 bases; unmatched junction bases: 9. The CDR3 is CASSLRSGTSGRIDTQYF. In DNA, the CDR3 is TGCGCCAGCAGCTTGAGGAGTGGGACTAGCGGGAGAATAGATACGCAGTATTTT.

The chain is built from TRBV30 and TRBJ2-1, with 9 bases matching TRBD1. The J call may not be correct, given that the DNA end is closer to TRBJ2-7. CDR1 GTSNPN and CDR2 SVGIG come from the germline V gene (reference sequence). The CDR3 extends over 14 amino acids. The CDR3 DNA follows: TGTGCCTGGAGTTCGAGAAGGACAGGGGACGAGCAGTACTTC. Encoded protein: CAWSSRRTGDEQYF.

V and J are TRBV6-1 and TRBJ2-1, with D perhaps TRBD2 (5 bases). The J call may be faulty, since TRBJ2-7 better matches the DNA end. CDR3 length: 14 residues. CDR1 is MNHNS and CDR2 is SASEGT in the germline V gene. The CDR3 DNA sequence: TGTGCCAGCAGTGAAGGAGGCCGGGGTGGCGAGCAGTACTTC. As protein: CASSEGGRGGEQYF.

This clonotype was seen a few times. The junction departs from germline at one end; a sequencing error may be responsible. The V gene is TRBV27, the J gene TRBJ2-4; perhaps TRBD1 as D (5 bases). The CDR3 consists of 13 residues. Germline V gene lookup returns CDR1 MNHEY and CDR2 SMNVEV (reference sequence). The CDR3 DNA sequence: TGTGCCAGGGGGCTGCGAGCCAAAAACATGCAGTATTTC. Translated, it gives CARGLRAKNMQYF.

This clonotype was found many times. The chain employs TRBV6-1 and TRBJ2-1; TRBD1 aligns across 7 bases. Germline loops: CDR1 MNHNS, CDR2 SASEGT. The CDR3 runs 13 residues. Germline trimming cut 5 bases from V and 10 bases from J; bases unmatched to any gene: 8. The CDR3 DNA reads TGTGCCAGCAGTACCGGGACAGCCTACGAGCAGTTCTTC. Its protein product is CASSTGTAYEQFF.

This clonotype has a handful of counts. A junction end diverges from the germline sequence, so it may reflect a read error. The chain is built from TRBV10-2 and TRBJ2-5; D is tentatively TRBD1 or TRBD2 (6 bases each). The germline gives CDR1 WSHSY, CDR2 SAAADI. This CDR3 spans 14 amino acids. CDR3 DNA sequence: TGTGCGGGGATCGGGGGCCGAGACCCAGAGACCCAGTACTTC. Amino acid sequence: CAGIGGRDPETQYF.

V is TRBV7-2 and J is TRBJ2-2; no firm D call. Trimming cost V 6 bases and J 6 bases, with 11 bases left between them. The CDR3 consists of 13 residues. The V gene's germline CDR1 is SGHTA and CDR2 FQGNSA. The CDR3: CASRLGFPGELFF. CDR3 DNA: TGTGCCAGCAGGCTGGGGTTCCCCGGGGAGCTGTTTTTT.

This chain joins TRBV4-1 and TRBJ2-1; 9 bases line up with TRBD1. Germline V CDR1 and CDR2: MGHRA, YSYEKL. This CDR3 is built from 15 residues. Trimming at V came to 0 bases and at J to 9 bases, leaving 6 bases not matched to a gene. The CDR3 is CASSQDRGTGFEQFF. CDR3 sequence (DNA): TGCGCCAGCAGCCAAGATCGGGGGACAGGGTTTGAGCAGTTCTTC.

The gene calls are TRBV6-1 and TRBJ2-5, with D perhaps assigned TRBD1 or TRBD2 (5 bases each). V lost 6 bases, J lost 11 bases, and 28 bases lay in between. Germline assignment: CDR1 MNHNS and CDR2 SASEGT. The CDR3 consists of 16 residues. CDR3 in amino acids: CASSPHGDRDQNTQYF. In DNA, the CDR3 is TGTGCCAGCAGCCCCCACGGGGACCGGGACCAAAACACTCAGTACTTC.

The rearrangement links TRBV7-9 to TRBJ2-3; maybe TRBD1 (5 bases). The J call may be wrong; the DNA end is better matched by TRBJ2-7. CDR3 size: 14 residues. Germline CDR1 is SEHNR and CDR2 is FQNEAQ (reference sequence). The CDR3 DNA reads TGTGCGGGCAGCTGGGGCCTTGACCAAGATACGCAGTACTTC. Translation: CAGSWGLDQDTQYF.